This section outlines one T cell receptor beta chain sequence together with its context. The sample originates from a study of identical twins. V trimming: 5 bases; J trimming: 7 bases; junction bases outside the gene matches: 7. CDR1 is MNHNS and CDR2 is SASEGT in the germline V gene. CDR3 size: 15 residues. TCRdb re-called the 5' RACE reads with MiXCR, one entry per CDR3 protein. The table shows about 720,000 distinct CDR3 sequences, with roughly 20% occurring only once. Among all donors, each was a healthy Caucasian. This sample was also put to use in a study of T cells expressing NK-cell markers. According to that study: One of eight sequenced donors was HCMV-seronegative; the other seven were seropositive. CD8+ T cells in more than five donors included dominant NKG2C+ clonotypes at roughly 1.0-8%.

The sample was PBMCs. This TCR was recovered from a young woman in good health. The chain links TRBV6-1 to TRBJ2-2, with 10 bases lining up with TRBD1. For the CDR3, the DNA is TGTGCCAGCAGTCGACAGGGGGCTGTAGGCGGGGAGCTGTTTTTT. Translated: CASSRQGAVGGELFF.